What follows is one TCR beta chain and its context. The data belong to a study of blood T cell repertoires in COVID-19. About the research overall: The origin of the acute and convalescent COVID-19 samples was the United States, Italy and Spain. In each case, the material was cDNA or gDNA derived from T cells, B-cell-depleted T cells, or PBMCs.

The length of the CDR3 is 15 residues. J lost 7 bases, V lost 2 bases, and 6 bases had no gene match. The germline V gene has CDR1 MNHNS and CDR2 SASEGT. In the original processing: Amplification from reference gene primers served as the basis for estimated nucleated cell counts. The table came from immunoSEQ multiplex PCR; TCRdb's copy has only in-frame clones and leaves some out. V and J calls and clone size are copied from that table; D and trimming were computed from the DNA. The sample carries approximately 97,000 clones, just under 95% recorded once. This clonotype originated in a woman between 50 and 59 years old with COVID-19, enrolled during active disease. V usage is TRBV6-1 and J usage is TRBJ1-5, with TRBD1 matching 9 bases. The sample consisted of peripheral blood. For the CDR3, the DNA is TGTGCCAGCAGTGAAACAGGGGACAGGGACCAGCCCCAGCATTTT. Encoded protein: CASSETGDRDQPQHF.